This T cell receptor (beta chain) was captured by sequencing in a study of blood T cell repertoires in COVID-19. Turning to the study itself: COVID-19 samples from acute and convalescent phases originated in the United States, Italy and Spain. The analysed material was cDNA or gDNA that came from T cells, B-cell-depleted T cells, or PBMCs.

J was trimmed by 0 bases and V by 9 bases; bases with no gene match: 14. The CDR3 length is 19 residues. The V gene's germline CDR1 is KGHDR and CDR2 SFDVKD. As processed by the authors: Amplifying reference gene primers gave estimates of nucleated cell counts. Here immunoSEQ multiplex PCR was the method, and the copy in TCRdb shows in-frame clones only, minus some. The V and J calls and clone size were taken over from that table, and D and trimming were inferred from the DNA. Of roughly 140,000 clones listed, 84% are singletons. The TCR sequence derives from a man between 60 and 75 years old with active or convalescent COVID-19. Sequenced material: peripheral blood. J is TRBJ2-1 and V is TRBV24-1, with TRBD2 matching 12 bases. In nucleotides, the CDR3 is TGTGCCACCGGGGGATCGACTAGCGGGAGCTTTAGCTCCTACAATGAGCAGTTCTTC. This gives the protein CATGGSTSGSFSSYNEQFF.